Presented here are 16 T cell receptor beta chains from one specimen sequenced in a study of blood T cells in healthy people across ages. Through a sample-barcoded 5' primer and a J-beta primer mix, a second PCR was run for roughly 6 to 12 cycles. TCRdb re-analysed the 5' RACE reads in MiXCR, keeping a single row per CDR3 protein. Counted here are about 690,000 distinct CDR3 sequences, 40% to 50% occurring once; the ten biggest clones make up around 30%. The sequenced sample was blood. These receptor sequences come from a man older than 75 in good health.

The chain uses TRBV6-6 and TRBJ2-3; D not resolved. The CDR3 length is 15 residues. V was cut by 2 bases and J by 2 bases, with 11 bases left in between. The germline gives CDR1 MNHNY, CDR2 SVGAGI (reference sequence). The CDR3 coding sequence is TGTGCCAGCAGTTACGGAAAGGCCCCCACAGATACGCAGTATTTT. Translation: CASSYGKAPTDTQYF.

The chain carries TRBV6-5 and TRBJ2-5, with 9 bases that match TRBD1. Losses at the gene ends were 2 bases for V and 4 bases for J; bases not matched to a gene: 5. The CDR3 extends over 15 amino acids. CDR1 is MNHEY and CDR2 is SVGAGI in the germline V gene. As DNA, the CDR3 is TGTGCCAGCAGTTACGAGACAGGGGGACGAGAGACCCAGTACTTC. This codes for CASSYETGGRETQYF.

V is TRBV7-2 and J is TRBJ2-7; tentatively, D is TRBD1 (5 bases). With 1 base removed from V and 0 bases from J, the gap between germline ends came to 10 bases. This CDR3 has 15 residues. Germline CDR1 SGHTA, CDR2 FQGNSA. CDR3 protein: CASSLDETVSYEQYF. The DNA for the CDR3 is TGTGCCAGCAGCTTAGACGAGACAGTCTCCTACGAGCAGTACTTC.

This rearrangement joins TRBV28 to TRBJ2-2; perhaps TRBD2 as D (7 bases). The V gene lost 7 bases and the J gene lost 7 bases, with 28 bases spanning the gap. Germline V gene lookup returns CDR1 MDHEN and CDR2 SYDVKM. The CDR3 contains 18 residues. The CDR3 loop reads CASNNRRASGGGSGELFF. The CDR3, as DNA: TGTGCCAGCAACAACCGGAGGGCTAGCGGAGGGGGGAGCGGGGAGCTGTTTTTT.

This clonotype was seen a handful of times. This chain uses TRBV4-2 with TRBJ2-5; 10 bases are a match to TRBD2. The CDR3 is 15 amino acids. The germline V gene has CDR1 LGHNA and CDR2 YNFKEQ. After removal of 3 bases from V and 5 bases from J, the junction contained 6 bases not matched to a gene. CDR3: CASSHRAGGPETQYF. CDR3 bases: TGTGCCAGCAGCCACCGAGCGGGGGGGCCGGAGACCCAGTACTTC.

The chain combines TRBV7-2 with TRBJ2-5, with D possibly being TRBD1 or TRBD2 (7 bases each). Germline CDR1 SGHTA, CDR2 FQGNSA. V dropped 4 bases and J dropped 11 bases, with 23 bases sitting between them. This CDR3 contains 15 residues. The CDR3 reads CASSSQGGTYNEQYF. The CDR3 bases are TGTGCCAGCAGCTCTCAGGGGGGGACCTACAATGAGCAGTACTTC.

The chain has TRBV29-1 and TRBJ1-1; D is undetermined. The CDR3 loop spans 13 amino acids. V lost 4 bases, J lost 0 bases, and 9 bases lay in between. Germline V CDR1 and CDR2: SQVTM, ANQGSEA. The CDR3 sequence is CSVVIRMNTEAFF. CDR3 DNA: TGCAGCGTTGTAATCAGAATGAACACTGAAGCTTTCTTT. Together with reference TRBV29-1 and TRBJ1-1, the CDR3 gives the full variable domain: SAVISQKPSRDICQRGTSLTIQCQVDSQVTMMFWYRQQPGQSLTLIATANQGSEATYESGFVIDKFPISRPNLTFSTLTVSNMSPEDSSIYLCSVVIRMNTEAFFGQGTRLTVV.

The chain combines TRBV6-2 or TRBV6-3 with TRBJ2-5; 10 bases map to TRBD2. The CDR3 length is 15 residues. V trimming: 4 bases; J trimming: 11 bases; junction bases outside the gene matches: 13. CDR1 MNHEY and CDR2 SVGEGT come from the germline V gene. The CDR3 coding sequence is TGTGCCAGCAGTTTTACTAGCGGGGAAGTTGGGGAGCAGTACTTC. Encoded protein: CASSFTSGEVGEQYF.

This clonotype was observed a few times. V is TRBV4-3 and J is TRBJ1-4; D is perhaps TRBD1 (6 bases). Germline CDR1 reads LGHNA; CDR2 reads YSLEER. Trimming left V 3 bases short and J 1 base short, with 9 bases between. The CDR3 length is 15 residues. This CDR3 is CASSQTGRTNEKLFF. CDR3 DNA sequence: TGCGCCAGCAGCCAGACAGGCAGAACTAATGAAAAACTGTTTTTT.

This clonotype was picked up a small number of times. The J gene is TRBJ2-7, the V gene TRBV15; 10 bases fit TRBD1. The germline V gene encodes CDR1 LNHNV and CDR2 YYDKDF (reference sequence). V lost 6 bases, J lost 5 bases, and 13 bases stayed unmatched. This CDR3 region has 16 residues. CDR3 amino acids: CATRHSGTGEVDEQYF. The CDR3 bases are TGTGCCACCAGACACTCGGGGACAGGGGAAGTGGACGAGCAGTACTTC.

CDR3: CASSSFSGTSGAYNEQFF. In nucleotides, the CDR3 is TGCGCCAGCAGCTCGTTTTCCGGGACTAGCGGGGCTTACAATGAGCAGTTCTTC. This chain links TRBV5-1 with TRBJ2-1; 13 nucleotides line up with TRBD2. The CDR3 consists of 18 residues. Germline V gives CDR1 SGHRS, CDR2 YFSETQ. Trimming took 3 bases from V and 4 from J; bases not matched to a gene: 10.

The chain couples TRBV4-3 to TRBJ2-7, with 12 positions matching TRBD2. This CDR3 is 20 amino acids long. Germline loops: CDR1 LGHNA, CDR2 YSLEER. J was trimmed by 6 bases and V by 0 bases; bases with no gene match: 18. CDR3 in amino acids: CASSQDSPWGLAGQRGEQYF. The CDR3 nucleotides are TGCGCCAGCAGCCAAGATTCTCCGTGGGGACTAGCGGGCCAGCGGGGCGAGCAGTACTTC.

V is TRBV7-2 and J is TRBJ1-2; D perhaps matches TRBD1 (5 bases). The CDR3 length is 13 residues. V dropped 5 bases and J dropped 8 bases, with 15 bases sitting between them. The V gene's germline CDR1 is SGHTA and CDR2 FQGNSA. The CDR3 protein is CASSATLGVGYTF. CDR3 coding DNA: TGTGCCAGCAGCGCGACCCTGGGGGTAGGCTACACCTTC. Full variable domain (remainder filled in from reference TRBV7-2 and TRBJ1-2): GAGVSQSPSNKVTEKGKDVELRCDPISGHTALYWYRQSLGQGLEFLIYFQGNSAPDKSGLPSDRFSAERTGGSVSTLTIQRTQQEDSAVYLCASSATLGVGYTFGSGTRLTVV.

In its sample, this clonotype was seen a few times. A much larger clone is a single base away; this may be a read error. The CDR3 bases are TGCAGTGTTGTGGACAGGAGTCCCTACGAGCAGTACTTC. Its translation: CSVVDRSPYEQYF. The chain recombines TRBV20-1 with TRBJ2-7; 7 bases fit TRBD1. Per germline, CDR1 DFQATT and CDR2 SNEGSKA (reference sequence). CDR3 length: 13 residues. V gave up 7 bases and J gave up 2 bases; unmatched junction bases: 8.

A single count supports this clonotype. The chain joins TRBV5-1 to TRBJ2-2, with D possibly matching TRBD2 (6 bases). This CDR3 spans 15 amino acids. Deletions cut 3 bases from V and 4 bases from J, with 13 bases between. Germline V gives CDR1 SGHRS, CDR2 YFSETQ. The CDR3: CASSSSRGSTGELFF. The CDR3 DNA reads as TGCGCCAGCAGCTCGTCGCGGGGCAGCACCGGGGAGCTGTTTTTT.

The CDR3 here is CASSPGLVDWETQYF. The CDR3 region has the DNA TGCGCCAGCAGCCCTGGACTAGTAGATTGGGAGACCCAGTACTTC. The V and J genes are TRBV5-1 and TRBJ2-5, with TRBD2 identical over 7 bases. There are 15 residues in the CDR3. Germline V CDR1 and CDR2: SGHRS, YFSETQ. J was trimmed by 5 bases and V by 4 bases; bases with no gene match: 11.